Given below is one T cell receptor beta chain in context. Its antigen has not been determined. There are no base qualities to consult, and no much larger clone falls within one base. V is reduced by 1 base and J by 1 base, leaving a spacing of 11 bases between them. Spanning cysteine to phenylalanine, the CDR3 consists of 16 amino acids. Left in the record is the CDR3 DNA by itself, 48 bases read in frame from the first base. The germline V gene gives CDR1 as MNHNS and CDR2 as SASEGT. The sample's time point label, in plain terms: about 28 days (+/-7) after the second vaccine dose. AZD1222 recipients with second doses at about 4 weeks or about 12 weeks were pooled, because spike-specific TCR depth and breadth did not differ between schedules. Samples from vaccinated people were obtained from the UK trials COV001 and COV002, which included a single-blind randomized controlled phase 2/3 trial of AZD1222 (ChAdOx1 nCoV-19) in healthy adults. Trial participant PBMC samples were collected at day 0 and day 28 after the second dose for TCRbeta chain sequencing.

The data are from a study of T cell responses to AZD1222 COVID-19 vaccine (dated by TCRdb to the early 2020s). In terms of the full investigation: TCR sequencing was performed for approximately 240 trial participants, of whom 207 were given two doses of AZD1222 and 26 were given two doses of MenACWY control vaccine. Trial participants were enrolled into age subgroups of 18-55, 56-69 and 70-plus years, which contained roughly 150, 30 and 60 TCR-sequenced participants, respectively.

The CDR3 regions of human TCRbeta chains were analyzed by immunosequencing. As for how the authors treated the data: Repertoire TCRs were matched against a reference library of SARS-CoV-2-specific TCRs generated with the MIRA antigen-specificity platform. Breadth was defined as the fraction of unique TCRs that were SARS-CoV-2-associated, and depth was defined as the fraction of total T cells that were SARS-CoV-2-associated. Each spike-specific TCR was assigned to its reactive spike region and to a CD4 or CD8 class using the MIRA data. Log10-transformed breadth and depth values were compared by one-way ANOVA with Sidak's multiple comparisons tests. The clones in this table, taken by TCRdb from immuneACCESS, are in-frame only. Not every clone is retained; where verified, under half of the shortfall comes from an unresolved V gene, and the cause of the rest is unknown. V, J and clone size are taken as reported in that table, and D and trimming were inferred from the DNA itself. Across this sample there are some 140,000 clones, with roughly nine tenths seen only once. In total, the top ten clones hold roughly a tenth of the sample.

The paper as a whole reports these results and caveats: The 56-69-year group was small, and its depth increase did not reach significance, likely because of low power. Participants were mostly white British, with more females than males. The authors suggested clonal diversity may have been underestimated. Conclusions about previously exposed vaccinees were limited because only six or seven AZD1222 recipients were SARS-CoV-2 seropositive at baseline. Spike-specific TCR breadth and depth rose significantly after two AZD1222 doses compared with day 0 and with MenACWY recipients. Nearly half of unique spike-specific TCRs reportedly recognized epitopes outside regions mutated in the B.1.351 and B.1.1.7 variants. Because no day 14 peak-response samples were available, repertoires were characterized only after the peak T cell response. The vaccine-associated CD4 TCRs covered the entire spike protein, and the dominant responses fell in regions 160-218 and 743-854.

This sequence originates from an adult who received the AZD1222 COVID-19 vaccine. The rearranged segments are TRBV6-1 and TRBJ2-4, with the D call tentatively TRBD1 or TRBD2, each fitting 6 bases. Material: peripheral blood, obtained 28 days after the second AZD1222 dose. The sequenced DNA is TGTGCCAGCAGTGAAGGGGGGGCGCGTGCCAAAAACATTCAGTACTTC. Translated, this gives CASSEGGARAKNIQYF.